These 4 T cell receptor beta chains share one sample of origin, sequenced in a study of T-cell memory formation after mild COVID-19. TCRdb reprocessed the 5' RACE reads via MiXCR and lists one record per CDR3 protein. The data contain a few hundred thousand distinct CDR3 sequences, roughly 25% of them singletons. The sequenced material came from PBMCs or a T cell subset sorted from them (not recorded which). All receptors derive from an adult woman who had mild COVID-19 (a few samples of this study predate the infection). Cell type and time point are not known.

This clonotype was found a few times. DNA of the CDR3: TGCGCCAGCAGCTCTGGTAGGGGGGAGTTCACCGGGGAGCTGTTTTTT. It specifies CASSSGRGEFTGELFF. The chain links TRBV5-1 to TRBJ2-2, with D possibly called TRBD1 or TRBD2 (6 bases each). Per the germline V gene, CDR1 is SGHRS and CDR2 is YFSETQ. This CDR3 is built from 16 residues. V was shortened by 3 bases and J by 4 bases, with 16 bases between the two germline ends.

The chain carries TRBV3-1 and TRBJ2-7; 7 nucleotides align to TRBD1. The V gene end was trimmed by 5 bases and the J gene end by 6 bases; junction bases not matched to a gene: 10. From germline, CDR1 is LGHDT and CDR2 YNNKEL (reference sequence). The CDR3 consists of 14 residues. The CDR3 DNA reads TGTGCCAGCAGCTTCGGGAACGAGGGGGCCGAGCAGTACTTC. Translated: CASSFGNEGAEQYF.

This rearrangement joins TRBV12-3 or TRBV12-4 to TRBJ2-7; 13 bases fit TRBD2. V shed 6 bases and J 6 bases; nucleotides not matched to a gene: 5. CDR3 size: 14 residues. DNA of the CDR3: TGTGCCAGCAGAACTAGCGGGGGGGCTTCCGAGCAGTACTTC. This gives the protein CASRTSGGASEQYF.

This clonotype has a handful of counts. The rearrangement links TRBV7-9 to TRBJ2-3; D remains ambiguous. V lost 5 bases, J lost 2 bases, and 20 bases lay in between. This CDR3 has 17 amino acids. The germline V gene encodes CDR1 SEHNR and CDR2 FQNEAQ (reference sequence). The CDR3 bases are TGTGCCAGCAGCACAGACATCTACGCCCTTCCCACAGATACGCAGTATTTT. Its translation is CASSTDIYALPTDTQYF.